This is a list of T cell receptor beta chains from one sample in a study of CD8+CD57+ T cells in acquired aplastic anemia. TCRdb reanalysed the reads using MiXCR and keeps one entry per CDR3 protein. The sample contains about 130,000 distinct CDR3 sequences, about half of which appear only once. The sequencing sample was made of sorted CD4+, CD8+, or CD8+CD57+ T cells (not recorded which) from PBMCs. The origin of the receptors is a human donor in good health, serving as a control. Each CDR3 is given with its conserved first and last residue. The D gene is left open where the match is weak. Size values are once, few and many counts, or a class for expanded clones, and some rows have none.

cdr3_nt cdr3_aa j_call d_call clone_size v_call
TGTGCCATCAGTAAAACGGCCGGCACAGATACGCAGTATTTT CAISKTAGTDTQYF TRBJ2-3 . . TRBV10-3
TGTGCCAGCAGGACGGGACAGGGGGTCGAAAAACTGTTTTTT CASRTGQGVEKLFF TRBJ1-4 TRBD1 . TRBV2
TGTGCCACCAGCAGAGATAGGGGAGAAGGATCACCCCTCCACTTT CATSRDRGEGSPLHF TRBJ1-6 . . TRBV15
TGTGCCAGTAGGTCTCAAGACCCAGGAAACGGGGCCAACGTCCTGACTTTC CASRSQDPGNGANVLTF TRBJ2-6 . . TRBV19
TGTGCCAGCAGTGAAAGGCAGGTCTATGGCTACACCTTC CASSERQVYGYTF TRBJ1-2 . medium-sized TRBV2
TGTGCCAGCAGTTTAGGCGGGACTTTCACAGATACGCAGTATTTT CASSLGGTFTDTQYF TRBJ2-3 . . TRBV12-3/TRBV12-4
TGTGCCAGCTCACGGGGGTCGGGTGAAAAACTGTTTTTT CASSRGSGEKLFF TRBJ1-4 . few TRBV18
TGTGCCAGCAGTTACGTAGGGACAGTCTATGGCTACACCTTC CASSYVGTVYGYTF TRBJ1-2 TRBD1 many TRBV6-5
TGTGCCATCAGCTCGGGACAGGGTTTAGCCAAAAACATTCAGTACTTC CAISSGQGLAKNIQYF TRBJ2-4 TRBD1 . TRBV11-2
TGCGCCAGCAGCCCCGGGACAGGGACGGGGGGGTATGCTTTCTTT CASSPGTGTGGYAFF TRBJ1-1 TRBD1 many TRBV5-1